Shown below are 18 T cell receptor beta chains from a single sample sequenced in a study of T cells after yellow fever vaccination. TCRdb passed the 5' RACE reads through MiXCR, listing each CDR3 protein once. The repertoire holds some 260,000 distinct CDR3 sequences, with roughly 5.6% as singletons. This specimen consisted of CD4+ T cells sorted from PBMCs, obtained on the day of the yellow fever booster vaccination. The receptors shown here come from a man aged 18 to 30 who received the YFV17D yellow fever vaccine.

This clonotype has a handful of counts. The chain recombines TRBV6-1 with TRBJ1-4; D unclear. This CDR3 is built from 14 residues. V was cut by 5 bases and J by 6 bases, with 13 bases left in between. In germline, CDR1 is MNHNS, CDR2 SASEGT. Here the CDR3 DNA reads TGTGCCAGCAGTCCCACAGCCTCCGATGAAAAACTGTTTTTT. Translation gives CASSPTASDEKLFF.

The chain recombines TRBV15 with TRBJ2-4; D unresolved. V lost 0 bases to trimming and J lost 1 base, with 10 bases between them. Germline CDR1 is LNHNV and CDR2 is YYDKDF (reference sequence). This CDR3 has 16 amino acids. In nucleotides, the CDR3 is TGTGCCACCAGCAGAGATCTTTTCGAGGCCAAAAACATTCAGTACTTC. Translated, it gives CATSRDLFEAKNIQYF.

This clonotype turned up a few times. This chain's CDR3 is CASSGRKDYGYTF. The CDR3 DNA sequence: TGTGCCAGCAGCGGACGGAAGGACTATGGCTACACCTTC. This rearrangement joins TRBV9 to TRBJ1-2; D gene uncertain. The CDR3 runs to 13 residues. The germline V gene has CDR1 SGDLS and CDR2 YYNGEE. The V gene lost 3 bases and the J gene lost 3 bases, with 9 bases spanning the gap.

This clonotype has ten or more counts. Here the CDR3 reads CASSLGAPDTQYF. The CDR3 DNA sequence: TGTGCCAGCAGCTTAGGCGCCCCAGATACGCAGTATTTT. The V call is TRBV11-2, the J call TRBJ2-3; D not certain. V was cut by 1 base and J by 4 bases, with 6 bases left in between. Germline assignment: CDR1 SGHAT and CDR2 FQNNGV. The CDR3 has 13 residues. Using reference TRBV11-2 and TRBJ2-3 for the parts outside the CDR3, the full variable domain is EAGVAQSPRYKIIEKRQSVAFWCNPISGHATLYWYQQILGQGPKLLIQFQNNGVVDDSQLPKDRFSAERLKGVDSTLKIQPAKLEDSAVYLCASSLGAPDTQYFGPGTRLTVL.

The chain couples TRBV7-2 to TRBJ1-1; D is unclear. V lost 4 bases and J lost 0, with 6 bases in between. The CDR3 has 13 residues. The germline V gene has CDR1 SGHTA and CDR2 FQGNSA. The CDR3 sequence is CASSSSVNTEAFF. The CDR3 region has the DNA TGTGCCAGCAGCTCCTCAGTGAACACTGAAGCTTTCTTT.

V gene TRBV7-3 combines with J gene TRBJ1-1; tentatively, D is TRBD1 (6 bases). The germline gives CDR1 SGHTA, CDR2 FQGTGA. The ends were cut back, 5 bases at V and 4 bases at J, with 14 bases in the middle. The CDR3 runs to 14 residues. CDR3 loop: CASSRGGAGTEAFF. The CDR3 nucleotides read TGTGCCAGCAGCCGGGGGGGGGCGGGCACTGAAGCTTTCTTT.

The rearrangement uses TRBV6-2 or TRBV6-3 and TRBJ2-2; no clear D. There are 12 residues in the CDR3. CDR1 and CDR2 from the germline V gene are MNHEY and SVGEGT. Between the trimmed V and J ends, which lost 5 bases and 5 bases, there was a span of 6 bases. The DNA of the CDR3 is TGTGCCAGCAGTACATGGACCGGGGAGCTGTTTTTT. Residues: CASSTWTGELFF.

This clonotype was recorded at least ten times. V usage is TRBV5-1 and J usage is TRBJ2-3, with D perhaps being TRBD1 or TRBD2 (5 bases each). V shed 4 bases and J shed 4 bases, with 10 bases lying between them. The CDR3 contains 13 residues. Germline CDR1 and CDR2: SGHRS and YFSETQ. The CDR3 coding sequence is TGCGCCAGCAGCGGGACGACAGCAGATACGCAGTATTTT. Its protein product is CASSGTTADTQYF. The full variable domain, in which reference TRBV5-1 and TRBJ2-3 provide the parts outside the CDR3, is KAGVTQTPRYLIKTRGQQVTLSCSPISGHRSVSWYQQTPGQGLQFLFEYFSETQRNKGNFPGRFSGRQFSNSRSEMNVSTLELGDSALYLCASSGTTADTQYFGPGTRLTVL.

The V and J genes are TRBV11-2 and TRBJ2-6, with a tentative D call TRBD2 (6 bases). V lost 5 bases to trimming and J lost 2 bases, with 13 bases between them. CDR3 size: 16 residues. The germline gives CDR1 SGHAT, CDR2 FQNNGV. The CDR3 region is CASSPGGNAGANVLTF. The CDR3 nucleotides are TGTGCCAGCAGCCCAGGCGGGAACGCTGGGGCCAACGTCCTGACTTTC.

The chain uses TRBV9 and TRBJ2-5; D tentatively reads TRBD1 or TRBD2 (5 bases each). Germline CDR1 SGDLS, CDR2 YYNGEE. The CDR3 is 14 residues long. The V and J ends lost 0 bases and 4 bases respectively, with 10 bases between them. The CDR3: CASSVESGPETQYF. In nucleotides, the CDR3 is TGTGCCAGCAGCGTAGAATCGGGGCCAGAGACCCAGTACTTC.

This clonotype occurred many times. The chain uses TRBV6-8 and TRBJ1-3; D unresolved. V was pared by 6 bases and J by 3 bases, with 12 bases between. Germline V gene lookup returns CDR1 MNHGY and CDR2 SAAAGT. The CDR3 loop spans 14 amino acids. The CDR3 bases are TGTGCCAGCAGATGGTGGGGTAATGGAAACACCATATATTTT. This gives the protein CASRWWGNGNTIYF.

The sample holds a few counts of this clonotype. The CDR3 DNA follows: TGTGCCAGCAGACAGGGTCGTGATCAGCCCCAGCATTTT. It yields the protein CASRQGRDQPQHF. The chain carries TRBV2 and TRBJ1-5, with D maybe TRBD1 (6 bases). This CDR3 is 13 amino acids long. V dropped 6 bases and J dropped 5 bases, with 11 bases sitting between them. Germline CDR1 SNHLY, CDR2 FYNNEI.

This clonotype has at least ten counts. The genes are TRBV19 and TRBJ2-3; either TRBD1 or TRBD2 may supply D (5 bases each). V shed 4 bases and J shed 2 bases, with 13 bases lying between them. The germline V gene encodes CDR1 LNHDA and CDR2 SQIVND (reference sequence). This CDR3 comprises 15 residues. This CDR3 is CASSTQRGPTDTQYF. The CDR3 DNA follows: TGTGCCAGTAGTACCCAACGGGGACCCACAGATACGCAGTATTTT.

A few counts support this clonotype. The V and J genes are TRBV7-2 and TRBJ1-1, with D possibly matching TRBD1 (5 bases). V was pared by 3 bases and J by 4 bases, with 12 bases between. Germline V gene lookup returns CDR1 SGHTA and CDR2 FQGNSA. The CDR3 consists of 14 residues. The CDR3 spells CASSFRWGGTEAFF. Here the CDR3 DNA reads TGTGCCAGCAGCTTTCGGTGGGGGGGCACTGAAGCTTTCTTT.

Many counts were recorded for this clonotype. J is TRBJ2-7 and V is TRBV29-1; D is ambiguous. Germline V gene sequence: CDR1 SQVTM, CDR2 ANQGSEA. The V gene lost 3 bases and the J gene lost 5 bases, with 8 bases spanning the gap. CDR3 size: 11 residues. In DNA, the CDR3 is TGCAGCGTTGAGTACACCAACGAGCAGTACTTC. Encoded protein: CSVEYTNEQYF.

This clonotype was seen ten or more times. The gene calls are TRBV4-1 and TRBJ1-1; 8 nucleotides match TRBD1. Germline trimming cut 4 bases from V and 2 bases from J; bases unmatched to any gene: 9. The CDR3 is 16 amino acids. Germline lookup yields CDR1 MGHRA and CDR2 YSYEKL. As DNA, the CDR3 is TGCGCCAGCAGCCGGACAGGGCATGACCCAAACACTGAAGCTTTCTTT. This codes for CASSRTGHDPNTEAFF.

The CDR3 DNA is TGCAGTGCTAGAGACCAGGGGAGCTATGGCTACACCTTC. Protein: CSARDQGSYGYTF. V usage is TRBV20-1 and J usage is TRBJ1-2; the D gene is possibly TRBD1 (6 bases). The V gene's germline CDR1 is DFQATT and CDR2 SNEGSKA (reference sequence). Trimming cost V 0 bases and J 4 bases, with 9 bases left between them. The CDR3 runs to 13 residues.

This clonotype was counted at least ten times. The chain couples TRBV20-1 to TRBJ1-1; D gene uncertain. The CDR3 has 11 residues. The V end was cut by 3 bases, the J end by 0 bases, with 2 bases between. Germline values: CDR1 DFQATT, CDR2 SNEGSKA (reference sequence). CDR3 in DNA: TGCAGTGCTAGTATGAACACTGAAGCTTTCTTT. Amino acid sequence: CSASMNTEAFF.